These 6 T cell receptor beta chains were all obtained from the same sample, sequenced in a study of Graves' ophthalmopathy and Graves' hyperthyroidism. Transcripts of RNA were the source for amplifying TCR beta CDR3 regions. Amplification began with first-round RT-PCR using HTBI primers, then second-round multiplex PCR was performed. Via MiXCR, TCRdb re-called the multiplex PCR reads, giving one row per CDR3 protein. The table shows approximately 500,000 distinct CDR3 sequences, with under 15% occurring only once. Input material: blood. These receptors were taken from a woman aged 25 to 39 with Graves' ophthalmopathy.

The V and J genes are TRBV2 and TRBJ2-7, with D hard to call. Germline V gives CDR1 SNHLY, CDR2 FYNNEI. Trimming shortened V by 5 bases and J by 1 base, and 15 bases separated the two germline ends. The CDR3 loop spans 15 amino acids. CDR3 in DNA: TGTGCCAGCAGTTTAGGAGCGTTCGGATCCTACGAGCAGTACTTC. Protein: CASSLGAFGSYEQYF.

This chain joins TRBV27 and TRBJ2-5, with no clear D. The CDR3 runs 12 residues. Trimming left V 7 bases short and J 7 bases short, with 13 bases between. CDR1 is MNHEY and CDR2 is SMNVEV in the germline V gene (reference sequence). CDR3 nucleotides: TGTGCCAGCAAGGGCTTCAATGGGACCCAGTACTTC. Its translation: CASKGFNGTQYF.

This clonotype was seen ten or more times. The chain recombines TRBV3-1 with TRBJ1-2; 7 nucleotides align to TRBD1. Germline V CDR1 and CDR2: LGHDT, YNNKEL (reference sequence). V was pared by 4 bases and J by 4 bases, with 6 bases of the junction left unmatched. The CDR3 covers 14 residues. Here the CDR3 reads CASSRARQGYGYTF. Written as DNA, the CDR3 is TGTGCCAGCAGCCGGGCCAGACAGGGCTATGGCTACACCTTC.

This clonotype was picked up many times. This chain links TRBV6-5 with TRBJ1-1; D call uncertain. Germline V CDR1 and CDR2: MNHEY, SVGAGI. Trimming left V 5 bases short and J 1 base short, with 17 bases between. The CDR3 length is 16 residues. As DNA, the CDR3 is TGTGCCAGCAGTCCCCCTGGACGGGCGAGGAACACTGAAGCTTTCTTT. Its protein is CASSPPGRARNTEAFF.

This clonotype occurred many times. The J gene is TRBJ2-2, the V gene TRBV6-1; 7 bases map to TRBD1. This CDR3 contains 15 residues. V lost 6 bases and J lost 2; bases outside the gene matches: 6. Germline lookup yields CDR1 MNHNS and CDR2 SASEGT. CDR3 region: CASRETGLNTGELFF. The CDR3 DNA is TGTGCCAGCAGGGAGACAGGGCTCAACACCGGGGAGCTGTTTTTT.

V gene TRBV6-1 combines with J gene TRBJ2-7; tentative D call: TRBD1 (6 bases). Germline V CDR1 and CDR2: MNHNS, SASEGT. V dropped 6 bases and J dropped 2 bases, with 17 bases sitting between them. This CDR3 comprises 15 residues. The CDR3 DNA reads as TGTGCCAGCAGCCTACGTCCGGGACACCCCTACGAGCAGTACTTC. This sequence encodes CASSLRPGHPYEQYF.